The 29 T cell receptor beta chains below were found in one sample sequenced in a study of graft-versus-host responses after intestinal transplantation. The assay was immunoSEQ multiplex PCR, and TCRdb's table has in-frame clones only and misses some. The sample contains 29,000 or so clones, over 60% of which appear only once. Tissue from the graft was processed to free its intraepithelial and lamina propria lymphocytes. Specimen: ileum tissue, collected 98 days after intestinal transplantation. These receptors were taken from a human patient who received an intestinal transplant, so some T cells may come from the graft donor.

This clone was seen just once. The rearrangement links TRBV30 to TRBJ1-1, with TRBD1 matching over 9 bases. Unmatched junction bases numbered 2, after V lost 2 bases and J lost 7 bases. Germline V lookup: CDR1 GTSNPN, CDR2 SVGIG (reference sequence). This CDR3 spans 12 amino acids. The CDR3 loop reads CAWSNRGLEAFF. CDR3 DNA sequence: TGTGCCTGGAGTAACAGGGGGCTTGAAGCTTTCTTT.

The genes are TRBV7-9 and TRBJ2-1, with D uncertain. CDR1 is SEHNR and CDR2 is FQNEAQ in the germline V gene (reference sequence). The length of the CDR3 is 12 residues. The ends were cut back, 7 bases at V and 10 bases at J, with 14 bases in the middle. CDR3 sequence (DNA): TGTGCCAGCACGTCACATCAAATAGAGCAGTTCTTC. It translates to CASTSHQIEQFF.

This clone has only one observation. The rearrangement uses TRBV4-1 and TRBJ1-1; D perhaps matches TRBD1 (5 bases). Germline V gene data show CDR1 as MGHRA and CDR2 as YSYEKL. This CDR3 spans 13 amino acids. V was trimmed by 4 bases and J by 7 bases, leaving 13 bases between them. The CDR3 is CASSPRGAVEAFF. DNA of the CDR3: TGCGCCAGCAGCCCTAGAGGGGCGGTTGAAGCTTTCTTT.

The chain is built from TRBV7-6 and TRBJ2-2; weak D call: TRBD1 (6 bases). CDR1 and CDR2 (germline): SGHVS, FNYEAQ. The CDR3 extends over 15 amino acids. V lost 5 bases and J 1 base, leaving 11 bases between the germline ends. CDR3 sequence: CASSAPTGNTGELFF. CDR3 DNA: TGTGCCAGCAGCGCCCCGACAGGGAACACCGGGGAGCTGTTTTTT. Based on the CDR3 plus reference TRBV7-6 and TRBJ2-2, the full variable domain is GAGVSQSPRYKVTKRGQDVALRCDPISGHVSLYWYRQALGQGPEFLTYFNYEAQQDKSGLPNDRFSAERPEGSISTLTIQRTEQRDSAMYRCASSAPTGNTGELFFGEGSRLTVL.

The chain links TRBV18 to TRBJ2-3; D may match TRBD1 or TRBD2 (5 bases each). The V gene's germline CDR1 is KGHSH and CDR2 LQKENI. There are 13 residues in the CDR3. V gave up 1 base and J gave up 6 bases, with 8 bases separating them. CDR3 loop: CASSPRDLDTQYF. The CDR3 nucleotides are TGTGCCAGCTCACCACGGGACCTGGATACGCAGTATTTT.

The table lists this clone with a few counts. The V call is TRBV7-8, the J call TRBJ1-5; D not resolved. The V and J ends lost 1 base and 0 bases respectively, with 7 bases between them. This CDR3 is built from 15 residues. Germline V gene lookup returns CDR1 SGHVS and CDR2 FQNEAQ. The CDR3 reads CASSLGDLSNQPQHF. The CDR3 region has the DNA TGTGCCAGCAGCTTAGGCGACCTTAGCAATCAGCCCCAGCATTTT.

The V gene is TRBV5-1, the J gene TRBJ1-1, with a possible D match to TRBD1 (6 bases). Per the germline V gene, CDR1 is SGHRS and CDR2 is YFSETQ. The CDR3 length is 13 residues. The germline V and J ends were trimmed by 2 bases and 4 bases, with 9 bases remaining between them. Here the CDR3 reads CASSLTQGTEAFF. The DNA for the CDR3 is TGCGCCAGCAGCTTAACACAGGGCACTGAAGCTTTCTTT. The full variable domain, with the rest looked up from reference TRBV5-1 and TRBJ1-1, is KAGVTQTPRYLIKTRGQQVTLSCSPISGHRSVSWYQQTPGQGLQFLFEYFSETQRNKGNFPGRFSGRQFSNSRSEMNVSTLELGDSALYLCASSLTQGTEAFFGQGTRLTVV.

The chain joins TRBV15 to TRBJ1-4; D unresolved. The CDR3 length is 13 residues. Trimming cost V 0 bases and J 6 bases, with 5 bases left between them. In germline, CDR1 is LNHNV, CDR2 YYDKDF (reference sequence). CDR3 sequence reads: CATSRDRHEKLFF. In DNA, the CDR3 is TGTGCCACCAGCAGAGATCGGCATGAAAAACTGTTTTTT.

This clone has only one observation. The chain recombines TRBV4-1 with TRBJ1-4; D is undetermined. Per the germline V gene, CDR1 is MGHRA and CDR2 is YSYEKL. The CDR3 spans 15 residues. V was cut by 1 base and J by 7 bases, with 13 bases left in between. The CDR3 here is CASSQAPGEGEKLFF. The DNA for the CDR3 is TGCGCCAGCAGCCAAGCCCCGGGAGAGGGTGAAAAACTGTTTTTT.

The chain joins TRBV15 to TRBJ2-1; D remains ambiguous. V shed 2 bases and J shed 12 bases, with 14 bases lying between them. This CDR3 comprises 13 residues. The germline CDR1 and CDR2 sequences are LNHNV and YYDKDF (reference sequence). CDR3 region: CATSRLSSRMQFF. The CDR3 DNA reads as TGTGCCACCAGCAGACTATCGAGTCGAATGCAGTTCTTC.

V gene TRBV5-6 combines with J gene TRBJ2-5; weak D call: TRBD2 (5 bases). The germline CDR1 and CDR2 sequences are SGHDT and YYEEEE. The CDR3 is 14 amino acids. Trimming shortened V by 6 bases and J by 5 bases, and 17 bases separated the two germline ends. The CDR3 DNA reads TGTGCCAGCACCGAAGAGTCTGGGGAGGAGACCCAGTACTTC. The encoded protein is CASTEESGEETQYF.

The chain joins TRBV5-6 to TRBJ1-2; D not resolved. Trimming removed 1 base from V and 10 bases from J, with 11 bases in between. This CDR3 is 12 amino acids long. CDR1 is SGHDT and CDR2 is YYEEEE in the germline V gene. CDR3 bases: TGTGCCAGCAGCTTGAACACGGCCTCCTACACCTTC. Translated, it gives CASSLNTASYTF.

V usage is TRBV7-9 and J usage is TRBJ1-6; D not certain. Germline V gives CDR1 SEHNR, CDR2 FQNEAQ (reference sequence). The length of the CDR3 is 14 residues. Trimming cost V 2 bases and J 10 bases, with 12 bases left between them. CDR3 bases: TGTGCCAGCAGCTTACCTAGTTTAGGATCACCCCTCCACTTT. Translated: CASSLPSLGSPLHF. Full variable domain (missing parts from reference TRBV7-9 and TRBJ1-6): DTGVSQNPRHKITKRGQNVTFRCDPISEHNRLYWYRQTLGQGPEFLTYFQNEAQLEKSRLLSDRFSAERPKGSFSTLEIQRTEQGDSAMYLCASSLPSLGSPLHFGNGTRLTVT.

This clone has a single count. The V and J genes are TRBV27 and TRBJ2-2; 8 bases are shared with TRBD2. V trimming: 6 bases; J trimming: 0 bases; junction bases outside the gene matches: 0. Germline assignment: CDR1 MNHEY and CDR2 SMNVEV (reference sequence). This CDR3 has 14 residues. In nucleotides, the CDR3 is TGTGCCAGCAGGGGACTAGCGAACACCGGGGAGCTGTTTTTT. Translated, it gives CASRGLANTGELFF.

The chain uses TRBV13 and TRBJ2-2, with D possibly being TRBD2 (5 bases). CDR1 is PRHDT and CDR2 is FYEKMQ in the germline V gene (reference sequence). Trimming shortened V by 0 bases and J by 4 bases, and 9 bases separated the two germline ends. The CDR3 runs 15 residues. The CDR3 sequence is CASSLGSRVTGELFF. CDR3 sequence (DNA): TGTGCCAGCAGCTTAGGCTCGAGGGTCACCGGGGAGCTGTTTTTT.

This clone came up once. At one end the junction does not follow the germline gene, possibly because of a read error. This chain links TRBV5-6 with TRBJ2-5; D might be TRBD2 (6 bases). The germline CDR1 and CDR2 sequences are SGHDT and YYEEEE. This CDR3 region has 16 residues. Here the CDR3 DNA reads TGTGCCAGCAGCTTGGCGGGGACTTGGTACCAAAAGACCCAGTACTTC. It translates to CASSLAGTWYQKTQYF.

This clone is medium-sized within its sample. The chain has TRBV10-2 and TRBJ2-7; a weak D match, TRBD1 (5 bases). The CDR3 loop spans 13 amino acids. Trimming removed 0 bases at V and 3 bases at J, with 6 bases between. Looked up from germline, CDR1 is WSHSY and CDR2 is SAAADI. In DNA form, the CDR3 reads TGCGCCAGCAGTGAGTCCAGGGACTACGAGCAGTACTTC. Translated: CASSESRDYEQYF.

The chain couples TRBV4-1 to TRBJ2-1, with 10 bases identical to TRBD2. V was clipped by 3 bases and J by 4 bases; unmatched bases: 3. The CDR3 runs to 15 residues. The germline V gene encodes CDR1 MGHRA and CDR2 YSYEKL. The CDR3 spells CASSQKRGGYNEQFF. As DNA, the CDR3 is TGCGCCAGCAGCCAGAAGCGGGGGGGATACAATGAGCAGTTCTTC.

This chain links TRBV5-4 with TRBJ1-6, with D unclear. This CDR3 has 14 residues. V was cut by 4 bases and J by 10 bases, with 15 bases left in between. In germline, CDR1 is SGHNT, CDR2 YYREEE (reference sequence). The CDR3 sequence: CASSQRETGSPLHF. The CDR3 DNA sequence: TGTGCCAGCAGCCAGAGAGAGACGGGGTCACCCCTCCACTTT.

This clone occurred a few times. The chain has TRBV10-2 and TRBJ1-3; D uncertain. The CDR3 is 10 residues long. The germline gives CDR1 WSHSY, CDR2 SAAADI. The V and J ends lost 4 bases and 8 bases respectively, with 3 bases between them. The CDR3 bases are TGCGCCAGCAGTGGTGACACCATATATTTT. Residues: CASSGDTIYF.

This rearrangement joins TRBV5-4 to TRBJ2-7; maybe TRBD2 (6 bases). CDR3 size: 13 residues. V lost 3 bases, J lost 1 base, and 8 bases lay in between. Germline V CDR1 and CDR2: SGHNT, YYREEE (reference sequence). The CDR3 region has the DNA TGTGCCAGCAGCTCGGGGGTATCCTACGAGCAGTACTTC. Translating it yields CASSSGVSYEQYF.

This clone was detected only once. The genes are TRBV4-2 and TRBJ1-1; TRBD1 matches at 7 bases. The CDR3 runs to 14 residues. V was clipped by 4 bases and J by 6 bases; unmatched bases: 8. Germline V gives CDR1 LGHNA, CDR2 YNFKEQ. Written as DNA, the CDR3 is TGTGCCAGCAGCCCTTGGGACAGTCTCGCTGAAGCTTTCTTT. It encodes CASSPWDSLAEAFF.

This rearrangement joins TRBV28 to TRBJ2-2; D remains ambiguous. Germline CDR1 reads MDHEN; CDR2 reads SYDVKM. This CDR3 is built from 14 residues. V lost 3 bases to trimming and J lost 9 bases, with 14 bases between them. CDR3 DNA: TGTGCCAGCAGTTTCCTTTCGTGGCCCCGGGAGCTGTTTTTT. Protein product: CASSFLSWPRELFF.

V and J are TRBV9 and TRBJ2-2; 11 nucleotides align to TRBD2. Germline assignment: CDR1 SGDLS and CDR2 YYNGEE. With 4 bases clipped from V and 7 bases from J, the junction kept 9 bases outside the gene matches. The CDR3 contains 16 residues. In DNA form, the CDR3 reads TGTGCCAGCAGCCCCATAGCGGGGGGGCGGAGCGGGGAGCTGTTTTTT. This codes for CASSPIAGGRSGELFF.

V and J are TRBV5-4 and TRBJ1-5; TRBD1 agrees at 12 bases. In germline, CDR1 is SGHNT, CDR2 YYREEE (reference sequence). This CDR3 comprises 16 residues. The V segment lost 2 bases and the J segment 4 bases; nucleotides outside the gene matches: 4. The CDR3 sequence is CASSFGTGGINQPQHF. The CDR3 coding sequence is TGTGCCAGCAGCTTTGGGACAGGGGGCATTAATCAGCCCCAGCATTTT.

The chain links TRBV5-6 to TRBJ1-2; TRBD1 might be the D (6 bases). V shed 4 bases and J shed 4 bases, with 14 bases lying between them. The CDR3 is 14 amino acids. The germline V gene encodes CDR1 SGHDT and CDR2 YYEEEE. The CDR3 bases are TGTGCCAGCAGCCCGCCGACAGGCTCCTATGGCTACACCTTC. It translates to CASSPPTGSYGYTF.

CDR3 in DNA: TGTGCCAGCAGCGACGGACAGTATGGCTACACCTTC. Protein: CASSDGQYGYTF. This chain uses TRBV6-4 with TRBJ1-2; D may be TRBD1 (6 bases). Germline-derived CDR1 and CDR2 are MRHNA and SNTAGT. The CDR3 totals 12 residues. Deletions cut 6 bases from V and 5 bases from J, with 10 bases between.

The CDR3 spells CASHGGYLETQYF. Written as DNA, the CDR3 is TGTGCCAGCCATGGGGGGTACCTAGAGACCCAGTACTTC. V gene TRBV6-6 combines with J gene TRBJ2-5, with D perhaps TRBD2 (6 bases). This CDR3 spans 13 amino acids. Trimming took 8 bases from V and 4 from J, leaving 14 bases between them. The germline V gene has CDR1 MNHNY and CDR2 SVGAGI (reference sequence).

This chain links TRBV7-2 with TRBJ2-2, with 7 bases that match TRBD2. Trimming removed 5 bases from V and 1 base from J; junction bases left unmatched: 7. Germline CDR1 and CDR2: SGHTA and FQGNSA. This CDR3 spans 16 amino acids. The CDR3: CASSRFSGGNTGELFF. The CDR3 nucleotides are TGTGCCAGCAGCCGATTTTCGGGGGGGAACACCGGGGAGCTGTTTTTT.